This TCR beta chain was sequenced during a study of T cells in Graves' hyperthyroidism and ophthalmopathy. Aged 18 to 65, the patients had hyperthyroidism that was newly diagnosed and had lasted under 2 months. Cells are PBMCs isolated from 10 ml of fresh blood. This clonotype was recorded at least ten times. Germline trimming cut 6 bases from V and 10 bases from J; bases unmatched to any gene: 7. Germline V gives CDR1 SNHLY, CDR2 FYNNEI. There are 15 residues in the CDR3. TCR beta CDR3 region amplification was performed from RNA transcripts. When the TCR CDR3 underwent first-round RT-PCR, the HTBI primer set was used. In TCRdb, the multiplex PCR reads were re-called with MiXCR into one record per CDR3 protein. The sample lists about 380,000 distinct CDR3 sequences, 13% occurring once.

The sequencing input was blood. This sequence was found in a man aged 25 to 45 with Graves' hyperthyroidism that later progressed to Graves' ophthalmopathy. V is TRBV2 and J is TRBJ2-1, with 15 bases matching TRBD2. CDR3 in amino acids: CASREGLAGGWEQFF. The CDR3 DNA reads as TGTGCCAGCAGGGAGGGACTAGCGGGGGGCTGGGAGCAGTTCTTC.